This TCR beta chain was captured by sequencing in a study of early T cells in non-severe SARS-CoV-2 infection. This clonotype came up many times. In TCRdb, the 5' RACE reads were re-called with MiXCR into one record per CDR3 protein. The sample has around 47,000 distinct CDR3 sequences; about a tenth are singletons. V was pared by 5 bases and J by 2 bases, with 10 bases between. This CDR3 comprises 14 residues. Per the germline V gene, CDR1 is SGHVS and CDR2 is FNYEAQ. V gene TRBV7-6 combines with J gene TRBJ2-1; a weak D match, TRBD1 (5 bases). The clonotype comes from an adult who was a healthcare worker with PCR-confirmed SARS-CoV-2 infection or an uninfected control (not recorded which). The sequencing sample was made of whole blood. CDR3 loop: CASSVGQPYNEQFF. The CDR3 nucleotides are TGTGCCAGCAGCGTAGGACAACCCTACAATGAGCAGTTCTTC. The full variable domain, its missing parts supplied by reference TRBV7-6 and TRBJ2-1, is GAGVSQSPRYKVTKRGQDVALRCDPISGHVSLYWYRQALGQGPEFLTYFNYEAQQDKSGLPNDRFSAERPEGSISTLTIQRTEQRDSAMYRCASSVGQPYNEQFFGPGTRLTVL.